This entry is about one TCR beta chain. This sample is drawn from a study of radiotherapy plus CTLA-4 blockade in lung cancer. The V gene lost 5 bases and the J gene lost 3 bases, with 13 bases spanning the gap. Germline assignment: CDR1 KGHSH and CDR2 LQKENI. CDR3 length equals 14 residues. The assay was immunoSEQ multiplex PCR, and TCRdb's table has in-frame clones only and misses some. The table lists 85,000 to 130,000 clones, about 85% of them singletons. The specimen was peripheral blood, collected from a patient treated with radiotherapy plus ipilimumab. The chain joins TRBV18 to TRBJ1-1; no definite D call. The clonotype comes from a human donor with non-small cell lung cancer that progressed on radiotherapy plus ipilimumab. Some clones in this sample may be carry-over from other donors' samples. CDR3 DNA: TGTGCCAGCTCATTCCAATGGGCGGACACTGAAGCTTTCTTT. Translated: CASSFQWADTEAFF.